This is a list of T cell receptor beta chains from one sample in a study of PD-L1 blockade in urothelial cancer. TCRdb's copy holds only in-frame clones and misses some; the assay was immunoSEQ multiplex PCR. The sample holds under 120,000 clones, under 85% seen once. Source: PBMCs, taken around atezolizumab (anti-PD-L1) treatment. These TCRs come from a man over 45 with urothelial cancer. The CDR3 runs from the conserved cysteine through the conserved F or W. D genes are given only for firm matches. Clone sizes are given selectively: once, few, many, or a class where the clone is expanded.

J gene: TRBJ1-1; D gene: NA; clone size: NA; V gene: TRBV19; CDR3 DNA: TGTGCCAGTAGTACCCAGGACAGCGCAAGGCTCGCTTTCTTT; CDR3 protein: CASSTQDSARLAFF
J gene: TRBJ1-4; D gene: NA; clone size: NA; V gene: TRBV4-1; CDR3 DNA: TGCGCCAGCAGCCAACTTGGACAGGAAAAACTGTTTTTT; CDR3 protein: CASSQLGQEKLFF
J gene: TRBJ1-1; D gene: NA; clone size: once; V gene: TRBV27; CDR3 DNA: TGTGCCAGCAGTTTTGCCCAGGTCACTGAAGCTTTCTTT; CDR3 protein: CASSFAQVTEAFF
J gene: TRBJ2-3; D gene: TRBD1; clone size: once; V gene: TRBV13; CDR3 DNA: TGTGCCAGCAGCATTCGACAGGGCCGGGCAGATACGCAGTATTTT; CDR3 protein: CASSIRQGRADTQYF
J gene: TRBJ2-5; D gene: TRBD2; clone size: NA; V gene: TRBV5-1; CDR3 DNA: TGCGCCAGCAGCCCGGGCGGGGGGGAGACCCAGTACTTC; CDR3 protein: CASSPGGGETQYF
J gene: TRBJ2-7; D gene: NA; clone size: NA; V gene: TRBV14; CDR3 DNA: TGTGCCAGCAGCGCCGGGTTAAAGGGGTTTGGAGACGAGCAGTACTTC; CDR3 protein: CASSAGLKGFGDEQYF
J gene: TRBJ2-7; D gene: TRBD2; clone size: NA; V gene: TRBV7-9; CDR3 DNA: TGTGCCAGCATCACTAGCGGGTCCTACGAGCAGTACTTC; CDR3 protein: CASITSGSYEQYF
J gene: TRBJ1-1; D gene: NA; clone size: NA; V gene: TRBV28; CDR3 DNA: TGTGCCAGCAGTTTACCCACCCAGGGGACGAACACTGAAGCTTTCTTT; CDR3 protein: CASSLPTQGTNTEAFF
J gene: TRBJ1-3; D gene: TRBD1; clone size: NA; V gene: TRBV7-8; CDR3 DNA: TGTGCCAGCAGCTTATCGACAGGGATTAACACCATATATTTT; CDR3 protein: CASSLSTGINTIYF
J gene: TRBJ1-3; D gene: NA; clone size: NA; V gene: TRBV7-2; CDR3 DNA: TGTGCCAGCAGCAAACCCCTGGGGCAGAAAGGGGGAAACACCATATATTTT; CDR3 protein: CASSKPLGQKGGNTIYF
J gene: TRBJ1-4; D gene: TRBD1; clone size: NA; V gene: TRBV7-9; CDR3 DNA: TGTGCCAGCAGCTTACCTTCCGGGACAGGCCATGAAAAACTGTTTTTT; CDR3 protein: CASSLPSGTGHEKLFF
J gene: TRBJ2-3; D gene: NA; clone size: once; V gene: TRBV27; CDR3 DNA: TGTGCCAGCAGCGAGGGCGGCACAGATACGCAGTATTTT; CDR3 protein: CASSEGGTDTQYF
J gene: TRBJ2-2; D gene: NA; clone size: once; V gene: TRBV19; CDR3 DNA: TGTGCCAGTAGTCTCCCCCCGCGTCAGGCGAACACCGGGGAGCTGTTTTTT; CDR3 protein: CASSLPPRQANTGELFF
J gene: TRBJ2-3; D gene: TRBD2; clone size: NA; V gene: TRBV5-6; CDR3 DNA: TGTGCCAGCAGTTACGGACTAGCGGGAGGACCACCCACAGATACGCAGTATTTT; CDR3 protein: CASSYGLAGGPPTDTQYF
J gene: TRBJ1-6; D gene: NA; clone size: few; V gene: TRBV7-9; CDR3 DNA: TGTGCCAGCAGCGGACTAGTATCCAATTCACCCCTCCACTTT; CDR3 protein: CASSGLVSNSPLHF
J gene: TRBJ2-1; D gene: TRBD1; clone size: NA; V gene: TRBV7-2; CDR3 DNA: TGTGCCAGCAGCTTACAGGACAGGGATCACAATGAGCAGTTCTTC; CDR3 protein: CASSLQDRDHNEQFF
J gene: TRBJ2-1; D gene: NA; clone size: NA; V gene: TRBV27; CDR3 DNA: TGTGCCAGCAGTTTTTGGTCTAGTCCCAATGAGCAGTTCTTC; CDR3 protein: CASSFWSSPNEQFF
J gene: TRBJ2-5; D gene: NA; clone size: NA; V gene: TRBV7-2; CDR3 DNA: TGTGCCAGCAGCTTCGGGGGTGCGGGAACAGAGACCCAGTACTTC; CDR3 protein: CASSFGGAGTETQYF
J gene: TRBJ2-1; D gene: NA; clone size: NA; V gene: TRBV12-2; CDR3 DNA: TGTGCAAGTCGCTTAGTTGCGGTCTTTACAAGCTCCTACAATGAGCAGTTCTTC; CDR3 protein: CASRLVAVFTSSYNEQFF
J gene: TRBJ2-7; D gene: NA; clone size: NA; V gene: TRBV10-3; CDR3 DNA: TGTGCCATCAGTGGTTCTTCGGTTGCGAACGGGGAGCAGTACTTC; CDR3 protein: CAISGSSVANGEQYF
J gene: TRBJ2-1; D gene: TRBD2; clone size: once; V gene: TRBV30; CDR3 DNA: TGTGCCTCCTCCGGGACTAGCGGATACAATGAGCAGTTCTTC; CDR3 protein: CASSGTSGYNEQFF
J gene: TRBJ2-1; D gene: TRBD2; clone size: NA; V gene: TRBV28; CDR3 DNA: TGTGCCAGCAAGGGTTGGGACGGGACTAGCGGATTTTACAATGAGCAGTTCTTC; CDR3 protein: CASKGWDGTSGFYNEQFF
J gene: TRBJ2-4; D gene: NA; clone size: NA; V gene: TRBV5-1; CDR3 DNA: TGCGCCAGCAGATCTCAGGCTTTTGGTCACATTCAGTACTTC; CDR3 protein: CASRSQAFGHIQYF
J gene: TRBJ1-1; D gene: NA; clone size: NA; V gene: TRBV5-1; CDR3 DNA: TGCGCCAGCAGCTTGGACGCAGGGTCAAAAATAGAAGCTTTCTTT; CDR3 protein: CASSLDAGSKIEAFF
J gene: TRBJ1-2; D gene: TRBD1; clone size: NA; V gene: TRBV5-6; CDR3 DNA: TGTGCCAGCAGCTTGTGGGTGACAGGGAAAGCTAACTATGGCTACACCTTC; CDR3 protein: CASSLWVTGKANYGYTF
J gene: TRBJ2-3; D gene: NA; clone size: NA; V gene: TRBV7-2; CDR3 DNA: TGTGCCAGCAGCATACCAACAGCAAGACAGTATTTT; CDR3 protein: CASSIPTARQYF
J gene: TRBJ2-7; D gene: TRBD1; clone size: NA; V gene: TRBV27; CDR3 DNA: TGTGCCAGCAGTTTATCGACAGGGGGAAAGCAGTACTTC; CDR3 protein: CASSLSTGGKQYF
J gene: TRBJ2-3; D gene: TRBD1; clone size: NA; V gene: TRBV11-1; CDR3 DNA: TGTGCCAGCAGCCGGGGACAGGGGGACACAGATACGCAGTATTTT; CDR3 protein: CASSRGQGDTDTQYF
J gene: TRBJ2-7; D gene: TRBD2; clone size: NA; V gene: TRBV7-2; CDR3 DNA: TGTGCCAGCAGGTGGACTAGCGGATCCTACGAGCAGTACTTC; CDR3 protein: CASRWTSGSYEQYF
J gene: TRBJ2-2; D gene: NA; clone size: NA; V gene: TRBV4-2; CDR3 DNA: TGTGCCAGCAGCCAAGGCAGAGGGCCCGGGGAGCTGTTTTTT; CDR3 protein: CASSQGRGPGELFF
J gene: TRBJ2-7; D gene: NA; clone size: NA; V gene: TRBV4-1; CDR3 DNA: TGCGCCAGCAGCCAGGGACTTTCCTACGAGCAGTACTTC; CDR3 protein: CASSQGLSYEQYF
J gene: TRBJ2-7; D gene: TRBD2; clone size: NA; V gene: TRBV2; CDR3 DNA: TGTGCCAGCAGAGCTCGAGCGGGACTCATCTCCTACGAGCAGTACTTC; CDR3 protein: CASRARAGLISYEQYF
J gene: TRBJ1-1; D gene: NA; clone size: once; V gene: TRBV19; CDR3 DNA: TGTGCCAGTATCGATGGGGGAGGGGGGAACACTGAAGCTTTCTTT; CDR3 protein: CASIDGGGGNTEAFF
J gene: TRBJ2-1; D gene: TRBD2; clone size: NA; V gene: TRBV27; CDR3 DNA: TGTGCCAGCAGTTTGTTAGGGAGGGAGAATGAGCAGTTCTTC; CDR3 protein: CASSLLGRENEQFF
J gene: TRBJ1-2; D gene: NA; clone size: NA; V gene: TRBV4-1; CDR3 DNA: TGCGCCAGCAGCCAAGGATCTAGTTTTGACTATGGCTACACCTTC; CDR3 protein: CASSQGSSFDYGYTF
J gene: TRBJ2-3; D gene: TRBD2; clone size: NA; V gene: TRBV9; CDR3 DNA: TGTGCCAGCAGCGCCTCTAGCGGGGGCACAGATACGCAGTATTTT; CDR3 protein: CASSASSGGTDTQYF
J gene: TRBJ2-7; D gene: TRBD2; clone size: NA; V gene: TRBV6-5; CDR3 DNA: TGTGCCAGCAGTTACATGGCGGGGGGGAGCTCCTACGAGCAGTACTTC; CDR3 protein: CASSYMAGGSSYEQYF
J gene: TRBJ2-2; D gene: TRBD2; clone size: NA; V gene: TRBV29-1; CDR3 DNA: TGCAGCGTTGAGGGGGACTACCCGAACACCGGGGAGCTGTTTTTT; CDR3 protein: CSVEGDYPNTGELFF
J gene: TRBJ2-5; D gene: TRBD2; clone size: NA; V gene: TRBV4-2; CDR3 DNA: TGTGCCAGCAGCCCTCTCGCGGGAGGGCAAGAGACCCAGTACTTC; CDR3 protein: CASSPLAGGQETQYF
J gene: TRBJ2-7; D gene: TRBD2; clone size: NA; V gene: TRBV5-6; CDR3 DNA: TGTGCCAGCAGCCCGCCGGGACTAATTTCCTACGAGCAGTACTTC; CDR3 protein: CASSPPGLISYEQYF
J gene: TRBJ2-1; D gene: TRBD2; clone size: NA; V gene: TRBV7-6; CDR3 DNA: TGTGCCAGCAGCCCCGGTGCTAGCGGGGGTTACAATGAGCAGTTCTTC; CDR3 protein: CASSPGASGGYNEQFF